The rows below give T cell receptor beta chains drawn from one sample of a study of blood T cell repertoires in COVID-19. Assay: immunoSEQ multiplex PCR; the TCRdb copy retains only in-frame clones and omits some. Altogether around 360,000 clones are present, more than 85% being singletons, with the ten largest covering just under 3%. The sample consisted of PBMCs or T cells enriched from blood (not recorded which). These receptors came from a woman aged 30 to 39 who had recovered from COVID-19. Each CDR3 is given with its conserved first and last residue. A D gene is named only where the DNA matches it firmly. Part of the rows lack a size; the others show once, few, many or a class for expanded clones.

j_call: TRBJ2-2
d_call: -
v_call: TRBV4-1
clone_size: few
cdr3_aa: CASSQRGTSPTGELFF
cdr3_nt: TGCGCCAGCAGCCAGCGGGGAACTAGCCCAACCGGGGAGCTGTTTTTT

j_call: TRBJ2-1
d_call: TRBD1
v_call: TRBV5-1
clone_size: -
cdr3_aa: CASSRGQGFNEQFF
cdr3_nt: TGCGCCAGCAGCCGAGGACAGGGATTCAATGAGCAGTTCTTC

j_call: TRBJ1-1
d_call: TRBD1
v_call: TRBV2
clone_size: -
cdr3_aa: CASSRGTDEAFF
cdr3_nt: TGTGCCAGCAGCCGCGGGACAGATGAAGCTTTCTTT

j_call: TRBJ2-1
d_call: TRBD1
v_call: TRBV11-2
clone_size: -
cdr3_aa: CASRSAGQGYNEQFF
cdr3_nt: TGTGCCAGCAGGTCCGCGGGACAGGGCTACAATGAGCAGTTCTTC

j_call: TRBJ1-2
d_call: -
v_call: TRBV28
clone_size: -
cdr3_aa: CASSLEQTVPYGYTF
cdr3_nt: TGTGCCAGCAGTTTAGAGCAGACAGTCCCCTATGGCTACACCTTC

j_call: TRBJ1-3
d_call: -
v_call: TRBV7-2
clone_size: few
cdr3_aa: CASSFQGAAGNTIYF
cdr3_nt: TGTGCCAGCAGCTTTCAGGGCGCCGCTGGAAACACCATATATTTT

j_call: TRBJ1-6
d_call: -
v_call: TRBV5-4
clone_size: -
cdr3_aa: CASSLGYGNSPLHF
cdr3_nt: TGTGCCAGCAGCTTGGGTTACGGTAATTCACCCCTCCACTTT

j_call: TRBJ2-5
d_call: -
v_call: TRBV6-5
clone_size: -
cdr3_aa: CASTPSGFGETQYF
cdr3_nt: TGTGCCAGCACCCCCTCCGGGTTCGGAGAGACCCAGTACTTC

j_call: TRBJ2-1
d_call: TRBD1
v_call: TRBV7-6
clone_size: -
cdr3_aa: CASSQLETGNEQFF
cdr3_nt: TGTGCCAGCAGCCAACTGGAGACAGGGAATGAGCAGTTCTTC

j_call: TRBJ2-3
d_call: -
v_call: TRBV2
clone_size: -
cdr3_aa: CASSSRTRTDTQYF
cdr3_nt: TGTGCCAGCAGTTCAAGGACTCGCACAGATACGCAGTATTTT

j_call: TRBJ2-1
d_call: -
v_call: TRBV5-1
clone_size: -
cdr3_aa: CASSQAGFMNEQFF
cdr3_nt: TGCGCCAGCAGCCAAGCGGGCTTTATGAATGAGCAGTTCTTC

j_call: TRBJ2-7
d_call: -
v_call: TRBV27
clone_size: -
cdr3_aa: CASRAGYEQYF
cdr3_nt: TGTGCCAGCAGGGCGGGGTACGAGCAGTACTTC

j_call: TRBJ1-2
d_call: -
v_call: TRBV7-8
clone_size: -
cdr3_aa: CASSGTAGARFYGYTF
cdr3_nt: TGTGCCAGCAGCGGAACCGCAGGCGCAAGATTCTATGGCTACACCTTC

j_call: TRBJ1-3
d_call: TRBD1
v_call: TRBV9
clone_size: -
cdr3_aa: CASSRQGSGNTIYF
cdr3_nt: TGTGCCAGCAGCAGACAGGGGTCCGGAAACACCATATATTTT

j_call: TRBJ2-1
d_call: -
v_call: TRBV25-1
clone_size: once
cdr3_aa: CASSETVHNEQFF
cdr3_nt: TGTGCCAGCAGTGAAACGGTCCACAATGAGCAGTTCTTC

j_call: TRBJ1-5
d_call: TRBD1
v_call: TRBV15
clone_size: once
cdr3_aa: CATSTGQGVTLGNQPQHF
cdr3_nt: TGTGCCACCAGCACTGGACAGGGGGTAACCCTAGGAAATCAGCCCCAGCATTTT

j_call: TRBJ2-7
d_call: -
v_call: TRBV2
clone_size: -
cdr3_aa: CASTADGRGEQYF
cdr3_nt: TGTGCCAGCACAGCCGACGGTCGGGGAGAGCAGTACTTC

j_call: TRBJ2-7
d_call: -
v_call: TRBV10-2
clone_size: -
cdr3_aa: CASSETSSYEQYF
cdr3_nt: TGCGCCAGCAGTGAGACCAGTTCCTACGAGCAGTACTTC

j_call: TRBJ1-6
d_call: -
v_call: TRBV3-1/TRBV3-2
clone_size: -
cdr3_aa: CASSQREGSPLHF
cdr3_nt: TGTGCCAGCAGCCAACGGGAGGGTTCACCCCTCCACTTT

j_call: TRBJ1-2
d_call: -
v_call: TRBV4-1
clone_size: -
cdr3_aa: CASSQDPGWSYTF
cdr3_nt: TGCGCCAGCAGCCAAGATCCGGGATGGAGCTACACCTTC

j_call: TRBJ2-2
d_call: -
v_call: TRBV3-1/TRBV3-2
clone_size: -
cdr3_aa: CASSQSYTGELFF
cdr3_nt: TGTGCCAGCAGCCAAAGCTACACCGGGGAGCTGTTTTTT

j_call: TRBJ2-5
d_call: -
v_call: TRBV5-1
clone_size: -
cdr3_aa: CASSSQGSGETQYF
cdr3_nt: TGCGCCAGCAGCTCCCAGGGGTCCGGAGAGACCCAGTACTTC

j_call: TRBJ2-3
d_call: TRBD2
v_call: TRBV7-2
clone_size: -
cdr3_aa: CASSLGLAGTDTQYF
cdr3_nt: TGTGCCAGCAGCTTAGGACTAGCGGGGACAGATACGCAGTATTTT

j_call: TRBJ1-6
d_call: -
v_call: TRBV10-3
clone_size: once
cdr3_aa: CAISGPPGLTNSPLHF
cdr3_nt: TGTGCCATCAGTGGACCACCAGGGCTCACGAATTCACCCCTCCACTTT

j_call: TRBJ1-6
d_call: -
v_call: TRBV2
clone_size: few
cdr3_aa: CASSQTGHPNSPLHF
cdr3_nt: TGTGCCAGCAGCCAAACGGGACACCCTAATTCACCCCTCCACTTT

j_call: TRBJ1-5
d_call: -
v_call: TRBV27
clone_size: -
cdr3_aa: CASSPPGQPQHF
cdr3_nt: TGTGCCAGCTCCCCCCCCGGGCAGCCCCAGCATTTT

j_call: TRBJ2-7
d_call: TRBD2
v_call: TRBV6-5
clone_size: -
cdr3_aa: CASSYGPSGTWEQYF
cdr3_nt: TGTGCCAGCAGTTACGGGCCTAGCGGGACCTGGGAGCAGTACTTC